The sequence of this TCR beta chain was determined in a study of blood T cell repertoires in COVID-19. This CDR3 is 15 amino acids long. Germline V lookup: CDR1 SGHNT, CDR2 YYREEE (reference sequence). V lost 4 bases and J lost 4, with 17 bases in between. Sequencing was performed with immunoSEQ multiplex PCR; in TCRdb, only in-frame clones are kept and a portion is missing. This table holds about 120,000 clones, approximately 81% found once. This clone has a handful of counts. V and J are TRBV5-4 and TRBJ2-5, with D perhaps TRBD2 (6 bases). Sequencing used peripheral blood. This sequence was found in a man aged 55 to 70 with acute or convalescent COVID-19. CDR3 loop: CASSRDGGTGETQYF. For the CDR3, the DNA is TGTGCCAGCAGCAGAGACGGCGGGACGGGAGAGACCCAGTACTTC.